The 15 T cell receptor beta chains below come from one sample, sequenced in a study of blood T cell repertoires in COVID-19 (dated by TCRdb to the early 2020s). The library was made by the immunoSEQ multiplex PCR assay. TCRdb took this table from immuneACCESS and kept in-frame rearrangements with V and J called. Such tables lack part of the clones; where checked against another copy, unresolved V genes explain under half of the gap, and the rest is unexplained. The sample yields some 270,000 clones; 70% to 90% were counted once. The top ten clones comprise about 6.9% of the sample. The specimen sequenced was PBMCs or T cells enriched from blood (not recorded which). The source is a woman between 50 and 59 years old who had been exposed to COVID-19.

V is TRBV5-6 and J is TRBJ1-2, with D possibly matching TRBD1 (6 bases). CDR1 and CDR2 (germline): SGHDT, YYEEEE. Deletions cut 2 bases from V and 2 bases from J, with 13 bases between. The CDR3 spans 15 residues. The CDR3 loop reads CASSFASGENYGYTF. CDR3 coding DNA: TGTGCCAGCAGCTTTGCCTCAGGGGAAAACTATGGCTACACCTTC.

V is TRBV11-2 and J is TRBJ2-1, with 9 bases matching TRBD2. CDR3 size: 16 residues. With 5 bases clipped from V and 5 bases from J, the junction kept 10 bases outside the gene matches. Germline CDR1 and CDR2: SGHAT and FQNNGV. CDR3 nucleotides: TGTGCCAGCAGCCCCCTGAGGGCGGGGGGGAACAATGAGCAGTTCTTC. Residues: CASSPLRAGGNNEQFF.

The V gene is TRBV6-1, the J gene TRBJ2-2; 8 nucleotides match TRBD1. Germline CDR1 reads MNHNS; CDR2 reads SASEGT. The CDR3 length is 17 residues. Trimming removed 4 bases from V and 5 bases from J; junction bases left unmatched: 12. The CDR3 region is CASSALWQGASTGELFF. The CDR3 nucleotides are TGTGCCAGCAGTGCCCTGTGGCAGGGGGCAAGTACCGGGGAGCTGTTTTTT.

This chain uses TRBV4-3 with TRBJ1-2; TRBD1 matches at 11 bases. V shed 2 bases and J 8 bases; nucleotides not matched to a gene: 4. This CDR3 has 14 amino acids. Per germline, CDR1 LGHNA and CDR2 YSLEER. CDR3 protein: CASSQYGQGAGYTF. As DNA, the CDR3 is TGCGCCAGCAGCCAATACGGACAGGGGGCGGGCTACACCTTC.

This sequence joins TRBV6-5 and TRBJ2-7; the D gene is possibly TRBD2 (6 bases). Germline CDR1 is MNHEY and CDR2 is SVGAGI. Between the trimmed V and J ends, which lost 6 bases and 5 bases, there was a span of 17 bases. The CDR3 is 14 amino acids. The CDR3 nucleotides read TGTGCCAGCAGCCCCGAAGCGGGCGGCCACGAGCAGTACTTC. Translation gives CASSPEAGGHEQYF.

The chain employs TRBV19 and TRBJ1-3; perhaps TRBD1 as D (6 bases). Trimming cost V 5 bases and J 3 bases, with 17 bases left between them. The CDR3 extends over 16 amino acids. CDR1 and CDR2 (germline): LNHDA, SQIVND (reference sequence). This CDR3 reads CASSGAKQGIGNTIYF. The CDR3 DNA follows: TGTGCCAGTAGTGGTGCGAAACAGGGTATTGGAAACACCATATATTTT. The full variable domain, rest sourced from reference TRBV19 and TRBJ1-3, is DGGITQSPKYLFRKEGQNVTLSCEQNLNHDAMYWYRQDPGQGLRLIYYSQIVNDFQKGDIAEGYSVSREKKESFPLTVTSAQKNPTAFYLCASSGAKQGIGNTIYFGEGSWLTVV.

This rearrangement joins TRBV11-2 to TRBJ1-2, with 10 positions matching TRBD1. The CDR3 spans 14 residues. After removal of 2 bases from V and 8 bases from J, the junction contained 5 bases not matched to a gene. Germline-derived CDR1 and CDR2 are SGHAT and FQNNGV. CDR3 protein: CASSLQRDRGGYTF. The DNA for the CDR3 is TGTGCCAGCAGCTTACAAAGGGACAGGGGAGGCTACACCTTC.

The V and J genes are TRBV30 and TRBJ1-2; the D is unclear. The germline V gene encodes CDR1 GTSNPN and CDR2 SVGIG (reference sequence). The CDR3 has 14 residues. The V gene lost 4 bases and the J gene lost 0 bases, with 12 bases spanning the gap. In nucleotides, the CDR3 is TGTGCCTGGACTCACGGGGTAACTAACTATGGCTACACCTTC. It codes for CAWTHGVTNYGYTF.

This chain links TRBV28 with TRBJ1-1, with D maybe TRBD1 (6 bases). The V end lost 4 bases, the J end lost 4 bases, and 16 bases lay between the germline ends. The germline V gene has CDR1 MDHEN and CDR2 SYDVKM. This CDR3 region has 15 residues. For the CDR3, the DNA is TGTGCCAGCAGTTACTCGACAGGAGTAGGCACTGAAGCTTTCTTT. Protein sequence: CASSYSTGVGTEAFF.

The J gene is TRBJ2-1, the V gene TRBV7-3, with TRBD2 identical over 9 bases. Germline lookup yields CDR1 SGHTA and CDR2 FQGTGA. V was pared by 4 bases and J by 8 bases, with 9 bases of the junction left unmatched. This CDR3 has 15 residues. Here the CDR3 reads CASSSGLAGRDEQFF. The CDR3, as DNA: TGTGCCAGCAGCTCGGGACTAGCCGGGAGGGATGAGCAGTTCTTC.

The V gene is TRBV10-2, the J gene TRBJ1-3; no definite D call. V lost 4 bases and J lost 8, with 6 bases in between. The CDR3 runs 11 residues. Germline V gene sequence: CDR1 WSHSY, CDR2 SAAADI. CDR3 loop: CASSGGYTIYF. The CDR3 DNA follows: TGCGCCAGCAGTGGCGGCTACACCATATATTTT.

The chain carries TRBV27 and TRBJ2-1; 12 nucleotides match TRBD2. The CDR3 sequence is 15 residues long. Germline CDR1 and CDR2: MNHEY and SMNVEV (reference sequence). V dropped 8 bases and J dropped 8; count of bases not matched to a gene: 10. CDR3 in DNA: TGTGCCAGCGTCCGCCTAGCGGGGGGGCCGGATGAGCAGTTCTTC. Encoded protein: CASVRLAGGPDEQFF.

The V and J genes are TRBV4-3 and TRBJ2-3; 9 positions agree with TRBD2. With 1 base clipped from V and 1 base from J, the junction kept 3 bases outside the gene matches. CDR1 LGHNA and CDR2 YSLEER come from the germline V gene. The CDR3 has 16 amino acids. The CDR3 region is CASSQGVAGGTDTQYF. The CDR3, as DNA: TGCGCCAGCAGCCAAGGGGTAGCGGGGGGCACAGATACGCAGTATTTT.

The chain is built from TRBV7-8 and TRBJ2-5, with no clear D. The length of the CDR3 is 14 residues. Germline V CDR1 and CDR2: SGHVS, FQNEAQ. The V end was cut by 5 bases, the J end by 5 bases, with 15 bases between. The CDR3 region has the DNA TGTGCCAGCAGCCCGTTGGGCGTTGGGGAGACCCAGTACTTC. The encoded protein is CASSPLGVGETQYF. The whole variable domain, filled in from reference TRBV7-8 and TRBJ2-5, reads GAGVSQSPRYKVAKRGQDVALRCDPISGHVSLFWYQQALGQGPEFLTYFQNEAQLDKSGLPSDRFFAERPEGSVSTLKIQRTQQEDSAVYLCASSPLGVGETQYFGPGTRLLVL.

The V gene is TRBV5-5, the J gene TRBJ1-2; possible D gene TRBD1, 6 bases. This CDR3 comprises 11 residues. V was cut by 6 bases and J by 10 bases, with 13 bases left in between. CDR1 is SGHKS, CDR2 YYEKEE, per germline (reference sequence). The CDR3 DNA reads as TGTGCCAGCACCGTAGGGGGGGACTACACCTTC. Its translation is CASTVGGDYTF.